These 6 T cell receptor beta chains were sequenced from one sample in a study of cytomegalovirus exposure and HLA in healthy donors. With 60 Vbeta and 13 Jbeta primers, the PCR was carried out. The protocol was immunoSEQ multiplex PCR, while the TCRdb copy is restricted to in-frame clones and leaves out a portion. The profile covers under 250,000 clones, with 82% appearing a single time and approximately 6% taken by the ten largest. The sample consisted of PBMCs. The receptors were sampled from a middle-aged man in good health and CMV-seropositive.

The CDR3 here is CASSSGLAVPYNEQFF. CDR3 coding DNA: TGTGCCAGCAGCTCGGGACTAGCGGTTCCCTACAATGAGCAGTTCTTC. This chain uses TRBV11-2 with TRBJ2-1; 11 bases map to TRBD2. V lost 4 bases to trimming and J lost 2 bases; unmatched junction nucleotides: 4. Germline CDR1 is SGHAT and CDR2 is FQNNGV. The length of the CDR3 is 16 residues.

J is TRBJ2-3 and V is TRBV5-8; D gene ambiguous. The CDR3 runs 12 residues. Germline assignment: CDR1 SGHTS and CDR2 YDEGEE. Trimming left V 1 base short and J 6 bases short, with 6 bases between. The CDR3, as DNA: TGTGCCAGCAGCTTGCGGGTGGATACGCAGTATTTT. The encoded protein is CASSLRVDTQYF. Filled out from reference TRBV5-8 and TRBJ2-3, the complete variable domain reads EAGVTQSPTHLIKTRGQQATLRCSPISGHTSVYWYQQALGLGLQFLLWYDEGEERNRGNFPPRFSGRQFPNYSSELNVNALELEDSALYLCASSLRVDTQYFGPGTRLTVL.

V usage is TRBV30 and J usage is TRBJ1-5; D remains unclear. The CDR3 is made up of 16 amino acids. V was pared by 0 bases and J by 0 bases, with 12 bases between. Germline V CDR1 and CDR2: GTSNPN, SVGIG (reference sequence). CDR3 DNA sequence: TGTGCCTGGAGTGTGGCAGGACTTTATAGCAATCAGCCCCAGCATTTT. This sequence encodes CAWSVAGLYSNQPQHF.

This chain connects TRBV10-3 to TRBJ2-3; D ambiguous. Per the germline V gene, CDR1 is ENHRY and CDR2 is SYGVKD. The CDR3 extends over 12 amino acids. V was pared by 8 bases and J by 2 bases, with 8 bases between. Here the CDR3 reads CAIGAITDTQYF. CDR3 DNA sequence: TGTGCCATCGGTGCCATCACAGATACGCAGTATTTT.

The CDR3 spells CASSLQAGEYGYTF. CDR3 sequence (DNA): TGTGCCAGCAGCTTACAGGCAGGGGAGTATGGCTACACCTTC. The rearrangement links TRBV7-9 to TRBJ1-2; maybe TRBD1 (6 bases). V shed 2 bases and J shed 5 bases, with 12 bases lying between them. This CDR3 has 14 amino acids. Germline loops: CDR1 SEHNR, CDR2 FQNEAQ (reference sequence).

The chain employs TRBV5-6 and TRBJ1-4; no clear D. Looked up from germline, CDR1 is SGHDT and CDR2 is YYEEEE. Deletions cut 2 bases from V and 0 bases from J, with 8 bases between. The CDR3 length is 15 residues. Here the CDR3 reads CASSLSPSTNEKLFF. Here the CDR3 DNA reads TGTGCCAGCAGCTTATCCCCATCAACTAATGAAAAACTGTTTTTT. Full variable domain (rest looked up from reference TRBV5-6 and TRBJ1-4): DAGVTQSPTHLIKTRGQQVTLRCSPKSGHDTVSWYQQALGQGPQFIFQYYEEEERQRGNFPDRFSGHQFPNYSSELNVNALLLGDSALYLCASSLSPSTNEKLFFGSGTQLSVL.